This is a list of T cell receptor beta chains from one sample in a study of cytomegalovirus exposure and HLA in healthy donors. Sequencing used immunoSEQ multiplex PCR; TCRdb keeps in-frame clones, though not all of them. Seen here are about 150,000 clones, about 80% observed once, and the top ten hold under 4.5%. Sequencing input: PBMCs. The receptors come from a woman aged 40 to 55 in good health and CMV-seronegative. Both conserved end residues are part of each CDR3. A D gene is named only where the DNA matches it firmly. The listing skips clone size in some rows; elsewhere it reads once, few, many or a size class.

clone size: NA
V gene: TRBV10-3
D gene: NA
J gene: TRBJ2-1
CDR3 protein: CAISDDVGGTYNEQFF
CDR3 DNA: TGTGCCATCAGTGATGATGTGGGGGGAACATACAATGAGCAGTTCTTC

clone size: NA
V gene: TRBV5-8
D gene: NA
J gene: TRBJ2-7
CDR3 protein: CASSKEAGSYEQYF
CDR3 DNA: TGTGCCAGCAGCAAGGAAGCGGGTTCCTACGAGCAGTACTTC

clone size: NA
V gene: TRBV10-3
D gene: TRBD2
J gene: TRBJ2-1
CDR3 protein: CAISETSGPSSYNEQFF
CDR3 DNA: TGTGCCATCAGTGAAACTAGCGGCCCCAGCTCCTACAATGAGCAGTTCTTC

clone size: few
V gene: TRBV5-4
D gene: NA
J gene: TRBJ2-6
CDR3 protein: CASSLSPLASGANVLTF
CDR3 DNA: TGTGCCAGCAGCTTGTCCCCGTTGGCCTCTGGGGCCAACGTCCTGACTTTC

clone size: NA
V gene: TRBV11-2
D gene: NA
J gene: TRBJ2-7
CDR3 protein: CASSPPPAAGPYEQYF
CDR3 DNA: TGTGCCAGCAGCCCCCCCCCAGCGGCGGGACCCTACGAGCAGTACTTC

clone size: NA
V gene: TRBV5-1
D gene: NA
J gene: TRBJ2-7
CDR3 protein: CASSLESGQGGPWYEQYF
CDR3 DNA: TGCGCCAGCAGTCTGGAGTCCGGTCAGGGAGGACCTTGGTACGAGCAGTACTTC

clone size: few
V gene: TRBV7-9
D gene: TRBD2
J gene: TRBJ2-1
CDR3 protein: CASSPGGGLAGGREQFF
CDR3 DNA: TGTGCCAGCAGCCCAGGGGGAGGTTTAGCGGGAGGACGGGAGCAGTTCTTC

clone size: few
V gene: TRBV25-1
D gene: NA
J gene: TRBJ1-6
CDR3 protein: CASSATGQTNSPLHF
CDR3 DNA: TGTGCCAGCAGTGCTACGGGACAAACCAATTCACCCCTCCACTTT

clone size: NA
V gene: TRBV5-1
D gene: TRBD1
J gene: TRBJ1-3
CDR3 protein: CASSLDAGGSGNTIYF
CDR3 DNA: TGCGCCAGCAGCTTGGATGCAGGGGGGTCTGGAAACACCATATATTTT

clone size: NA
V gene: TRBV5-1
D gene: NA
J gene: TRBJ2-1
CDR3 protein: CASSLAGISNEQFF
CDR3 DNA: TGCGCCAGCAGCTTGGCCGGGATAAGCAATGAGCAGTTCTTC

clone size: NA
V gene: TRBV19
D gene: TRBD1
J gene: TRBJ1-6
CDR3 protein: CASQNRGGDSPLHF
CDR3 DNA: TGTGCCAGTCAGAACAGGGGCGGGGATTCACCCCTCCACTTT

clone size: NA
V gene: TRBV19
D gene: TRBD1
J gene: TRBJ1-2
CDR3 protein: CASSHLNLPGQGFYGYTF
CDR3 DNA: TGTGCCAGTTCCCACTTGAACTTACCGGGACAGGGGTTCTATGGCTACACCTTC

clone size: once
V gene: TRBV28
D gene: NA
J gene: TRBJ2-2
CDR3 protein: CASSYHTRQSSGELFF
CDR3 DNA: TGTGCCAGCAGTTACCACACCCGACAGTCCTCCGGGGAGCTGTTTTTT

clone size: NA
V gene: TRBV5-1
D gene: NA
J gene: TRBJ2-3
CDR3 protein: CASTLSRLDTDTQYF
CDR3 DNA: TGCGCCAGCACCCTATCGAGACTCGACACAGATACGCAGTATTTT

clone size: NA
V gene: TRBV5-1
D gene: TRBD2
J gene: TRBJ2-1
CDR3 protein: CASSLAASGTYNEQFF
CDR3 DNA: TGCGCCAGCAGCTTGGCCGCTAGCGGGACATACAATGAGCAGTTCTTC

clone size: NA
V gene: TRBV25-1
D gene: TRBD1
J gene: TRBJ2-7
CDR3 protein: CATRTGNYEQYF
CDR3 DNA: TGTGCCACCCGGACAGGTAACTACGAGCAGTACTTC

clone size: NA
V gene: TRBV19
D gene: NA
J gene: TRBJ1-1
CDR3 protein: CACSRTQGGTEAFF
CDR3 DNA: TGTGCCTGTAGCCGAACGCAGGGAGGGACTGAAGCTTTCTTT

clone size: NA
V gene: TRBV28
D gene: TRBD2
J gene: TRBJ2-7
CDR3 protein: CASSFPGSIAGGNYEQYF
CDR3 DNA: TGTGCCAGCAGTTTTCCCGGAAGTATAGCGGGAGGAAACTACGAGCAGTACTTC

clone size: few
V gene: TRBV19
D gene: NA
J gene: TRBJ2-3
CDR3 protein: CASSTQGRADTQYF
CDR3 DNA: TGTGCCAGTAGTACCCAGGGTAGAGCAGATACGCAGTATTTT

clone size: NA
V gene: TRBV5-5
D gene: NA
J gene: TRBJ1-2
CDR3 protein: CASSLAPDRVYGYTF
CDR3 DNA: TGTGCCAGCAGCTTGGCACCGGACAGAGTGTATGGCTACACCTTC

clone size: NA
V gene: TRBV27
D gene: NA
J gene: TRBJ2-7
CDR3 protein: CASSLKGQGAYEQYF
CDR3 DNA: TGTGCCAGCAGTTTAAAGGGACAAGGGGCCTACGAGCAGTACTTC

clone size: NA
V gene: TRBV7-2
D gene: NA
J gene: TRBJ1-1
CDR3 protein: CASSLVGTGSLLAFF
CDR3 DNA: TGTGCCAGCAGCTTAGTAGGGACTGGTTCTCTTTTGGCTTTCTTT

clone size: NA
V gene: TRBV5-1
D gene: NA
J gene: TRBJ2-3
CDR3 protein: CASSLPQGTDTQYF
CDR3 DNA: TGCGCCAGCAGCTTACCACAGGGCACAGATACGCAGTATTTT

clone size: once
V gene: TRBV27
D gene: NA
J gene: TRBJ2-1
CDR3 protein: CASSTGSGGLLYNEQFF
CDR3 DNA: TGTGCCAGCAGTACCGGATCGGGGGGCCTTCTTTACAATGAGCAGTTCTTC

clone size: few
V gene: TRBV25-1
D gene: TRBD1
J gene: TRBJ2-6
CDR3 protein: CASSEKQGVPGANVLTF
CDR3 DNA: TGTGCCAGCAGTGAGAAACAGGGGGTTCCTGGGGCCAACGTCCTGACTTTC